Listed here are 32 T cell receptor beta chains from one sample, sequenced in a study of Ad26.COV2.S vaccination and SARS-CoV-2 variants. Data came from immunoSEQ multiplex PCR; TCRdb stores just in-frame clones and leaves some out. This sample has about 250,000 clones, with approximately 87% found just once. Treatment: over 15 received Ad26.COV2.S at low or high dose, single or two shots; about 5 received placebo; per-sample allocation not given. Following the first vaccine or placebo injection, samples were taken on day 63. The specimen comprised peripheral blood, sampled in a trial of Ad26.COV2.S vaccine versus placebo. These receptors originate from a person between 18 and 65 years old who received the Ad26.COV2.S COVID-19 vaccine or a placebo.

This clone occurred a few times. The chain uses TRBV9 and TRBJ2-7, with 11 bases matching TRBD1. V gave up 4 bases and J gave up 5 bases; unmatched junction bases: 11. The V gene's germline CDR1 is SGDLS and CDR2 YYNGEE. The length of the CDR3 is 16 residues. The DNA of the CDR3 is TGTGCCAGCAGCTCAACCCGTGGACAGGGGGCCAACGAGCAGTACTTC. Translation gives CASSSTRGQGANEQYF.

A single count supports this clone. The chain couples TRBV4-3 to TRBJ1-1; 10 bases are shared with TRBD1. The germline CDR1 and CDR2 sequences are LGHNA and YSLEER. V shed 3 bases, J shed 6 bases, and the junction held 4 bases outside the gene matches. This CDR3 spans 14 amino acids. CDR3 in DNA: TGCGCCAGCAGCCACGGACAGGGGGGTGCTGAAGCTTTCTTT. Amino acid sequence: CASSHGQGGAEAFF.

This chain uses TRBV14 with TRBJ1-2; D uncertain. The V gene's germline CDR1 is SGHDN and CDR2 FVKESK. This CDR3 spans 13 amino acids. Deletions cut 2 bases from V and 3 bases from J, with 7 bases between. The CDR3 nucleotides are TGTGCCAGCAGCCAATACGGGTACTATGGCTACACCTTC. Amino acid sequence: CASSQYGYYGYTF.

The chain couples TRBV27 to TRBJ1-2; a weak D match, TRBD1 (5 bases). This CDR3 is built from 11 residues. Germline lookup yields CDR1 MNHEY and CDR2 SMNVEV (reference sequence). V was trimmed by 5 bases and J by 13 bases, leaving 14 bases between them. The CDR3 nucleotides read TGTGCCAGCAGTCCGCGTGGGAGGGGCACCTTC. Translating it yields CASSPRGRGTF.

The chain couples TRBV3-1 (or the pseudogene TRBV3-2) to TRBJ1-4; weak D call: TRBD1 (6 bases). Germline V gives CDR1 LGHDT, CDR2 YNNKEL (reference sequence). The CDR3 runs to 17 residues. Trimming removed 2 bases from V and 0 bases from J, with 13 bases in between. CDR3 bases: TGTGCCAGCAGCCAACACACCAGACAGGCAACTAATGAAAAACTGTTTTTT. Amino acid sequence: CASSQHTRQATNEKLFF.

The chain couples TRBV29-1 to TRBJ1-5; D gene ambiguous. The V gene's germline CDR1 is SQVTM and CDR2 ANQGSEA. The CDR3 is made up of 12 amino acids. V gave up 5 bases and J gave up 4 bases, with 9 bases separating them. CDR3 amino acids: CSVLIGNQPQHF. The CDR3 nucleotides read TGCAGCGTTCTAATAGGGAATCAGCCCCAGCATTTT.

This clone was detected once. This chain joins TRBV2 and TRBJ2-7; no reliable D call. The CDR3 is 13 residues long. Trimming removed 2 bases at V and 3 bases at J, with 8 bases between. From germline, CDR1 is SNHLY and CDR2 FYNNEI. CDR3 sequence reads: CASSEFPDYEQYF. The CDR3 DNA follows: TGTGCCAGCAGTGAATTCCCCGACTACGAGCAGTACTTC. Full variable domain (outside the CDR3, taken from reference TRBV2 and TRBJ2-7): EPEVTQTPSHQVTQMGQEVILRCVPISNHLYFYWYRQILGQKVEFLVSFYNNEISEKSEIFDDQFSVERPDGSNFTLKIRSTKLEDSAMYFCASSEFPDYEQYFGPGTRLTVT.

The chain is built from TRBV7-2 and TRBJ2-3; no reliable D call. V dropped 2 bases and J dropped 5 bases, with 8 bases sitting between them. The CDR3 runs to 13 residues. Germline V gives CDR1 SGHTA, CDR2 FQGNSA. DNA of the CDR3: TGTGCCAGCAGCTTACCCGGTGGAGATACGCAGTATTTT. Translated: CASSLPGGDTQYF.

The chain has TRBV2 and TRBJ2-1; D is undetermined. The CDR3 length is 13 residues. V lost 7 bases, J lost 3 bases, and 10 bases lay in between. Germline V gives CDR1 SNHLY, CDR2 FYNNEI. The CDR3 loop reads CASMVAYYNEQFF. In DNA form, the CDR3 reads TGTGCCAGCATGGTAGCATACTACAATGAGCAGTTCTTC.

The genes are TRBV13 and TRBJ2-1, with 8 bases aligning to TRBD2. The germline V gene encodes CDR1 PRHDT and CDR2 FYEKMQ (reference sequence). This CDR3 is 15 amino acids long. The J segment lost 3 bases and the V segment lost 5 bases, leaving 6 bases of the junction unmatched. The CDR3: CASSPPGGVYNEQFF. CDR3 sequence (DNA): TGTGCCAGCAGCCCCCCGGGAGGGGTCTACAATGAGCAGTTCTTC. Using reference TRBV13 and TRBJ2-1 for the parts outside the CDR3, the full variable domain is AAGVIQSPRHLIKEKRETATLKCYPIPRHDTVYWYQQGPGQDPQFLISFYEKMQSDKGSIPDRFSAQQFSDYHSELNMSSLELGDSALYFCASSPPGGVYNEQFFGPGTRLTVL.

V is TRBV20-1 and J is TRBJ2-3; 11 bases are shared with TRBD2. The CDR3 has 17 residues. Germline V gene lookup returns CDR1 DFQATT and CDR2 SNEGSKA (reference sequence). J was trimmed by 1 base and V by 3 bases; bases with no gene match: 9. Written as DNA, the CDR3 is TGCAGTGCTAGTCAAGTAGCGGGGGGGCGTGGCACAGATACGCAGTATTTT. Translated, it gives CSASQVAGGRGTDTQYF.

The V and J genes are TRBV5-1 and TRBJ1-2; D perhaps matches TRBD1 (5 bases). The germline V gene encodes CDR1 SGHRS and CDR2 YFSETQ. There are 14 residues in the CDR3. Between the trimmed V and J ends, which lost 6 bases and 0 bases, there was a span of 12 bases. The CDR3 spells CASTTGGANYGYTF. CDR3 DNA: TGCGCCAGCACTACTGGGGGAGCTAACTATGGCTACACCTTC.

The chain joins TRBV6-1 to TRBJ2-7; D possibly corresponds to TRBD1 (6 bases). Germline CDR1 MNHNS, CDR2 SASEGT. This CDR3 has 16 amino acids. The germline V and J ends were trimmed by 4 bases and 2 bases, with 18 bases remaining between them. CDR3 DNA: TGTGCCAGCAGTGCTTCATTTTCGGACAGACCCTACGAGCAGTACTTC. Amino acids: CASSASFSDRPYEQYF.

The gene calls are TRBV6-5 and TRBJ1-1, with D possibly matching TRBD1 (5 bases). This CDR3 has 13 amino acids. The ends were cut back, 10 bases at V and 3 bases at J, with 15 bases in the middle. CDR1 and CDR2 (germline): MNHEY, SVGAGI. The CDR3 sequence is CATDRGRYTEAFF. CDR3 DNA sequence: TGTGCCACGGACCGGGGGAGGTACACTGAAGCTTTCTTT.

This chain links TRBV6-1 with TRBJ1-4; TRBD1 is a possible D gene (6 bases). V was trimmed by 2 bases and J by 0 bases, leaving 16 bases between them. The CDR3 loop spans 18 amino acids. Looked up from germline, CDR1 is MNHNS and CDR2 is SASEGT. The DNA of the CDR3 is TGTGCCAGCAGTGAATTCGCAGGGGCTACTGCAACTAATGAAAAACTGTTTTTT. This gives the protein CASSEFAGATATNEKLFF.

The chain joins TRBV19 to TRBJ2-7; 8 bases are a match to TRBD2. From germline, CDR1 is LNHDA and CDR2 SQIVND (reference sequence). J gave up 3 bases and V 0 bases, and 4 bases lay outside the gene matches. CDR3 length: 15 amino acids. The CDR3 sequence: CASSIETGGHYEQYF. CDR3 DNA sequence: TGTGCCAGTAGTATAGAAACGGGGGGGCACTACGAGCAGTACTTC.

This clone has more than one count but fewer than ten. V usage is TRBV16 and J usage is TRBJ2-7; TRBD1 is a possible D gene (6 bases). Germline CDR1 reads KGHSY; CDR2 reads FQNENV. V gave up 2 bases and J gave up 3 bases, with 14 bases separating them. The CDR3 is 15 residues long. The CDR3 is CASSQTGSEDYEQYF. The CDR3 bases are TGTGCCAGCAGCCAAACAGGGTCGGAAGACTACGAGCAGTACTTC.

Only a few counts were recorded for this clone. The genes are TRBV7-6 and TRBJ2-3; a possible D gene is TRBD2 (6 bases). Germline CDR1 SGHVS, CDR2 FNYEAQ. V lost 1 base, J lost 4 bases, and 12 bases lay in between. This CDR3 is built from 15 residues. The CDR3 DNA reads as TGTGCCAGCAGCTTAGGGGGACTGGGGCCAGATACGCAGTATTTT. Translated: CASSLGGLGPDTQYF.

The chain combines TRBV12-3 or TRBV12-4 with TRBJ1-4, with D unclear. The V end was cut by 4 bases, the J end by 2 bases, with 5 bases between. The CDR3 is made up of 13 amino acids. The CDR3 here is CASSSGTNEKLFF. CDR3 nucleotides: TGTGCCAGCAGTTCCGGGACTAATGAAAAACTGTTTTTT.

V gene TRBV7-7 combines with J gene TRBJ2-7, with 7 bases identical to TRBD1. This CDR3 is built from 15 residues. Germline V gene data show CDR1 as SSHAT and CDR2 as FNYEAQ (reference sequence). With V trimmed by 3 bases and J by 2 bases, 7 bases remained unmatched. The CDR3 DNA sequence: TGTGCCAGCAGCTTCGGGACAGCCGATACCTACGAGCAGTACTTC. This translates into CASSFGTADTYEQYF.

This rearrangement joins TRBV4-1 to TRBJ2-7; unclear D gene. Germline values: CDR1 MGHRA, CDR2 YSYEKL. Trimming pared 4 bases from V and 2 bases from J, leaving 21 bases between. The CDR3 spans 17 residues. The CDR3 DNA sequence: TGCGCCAGCAGCCTTGCGGTTCGGCGCAATAACCCCTACGAGCAGTACTTC. This sequence encodes CASSLAVRRNNPYEQYF.

The chain employs TRBV6-1 and TRBJ1-1; D is uncertain. CDR1 MNHNS and CDR2 SASEGT come from the germline V gene. CDR3 length: 15 residues. The ends were cut back, 2 bases at V and 3 bases at J, with 13 bases in the middle. CDR3 sequence reads: CASSEYPLMYTEAFF. The CDR3 DNA reads TGTGCCAGCAGTGAATACCCACTTATGTACACTGAAGCTTTCTTT.

The chain carries TRBV7-2 and TRBJ2-7; TRBD2 aligns across 7 bases. CDR3 length equals 13 residues. V shed 8 bases and J 6 bases; nucleotides not matched to a gene: 10. Germline CDR1 and CDR2: SGHTA and FQGNSA. The CDR3 is CASSMAGAGEQYF. In nucleotides, the CDR3 is TGTGCCAGCTCCATGGCGGGAGCAGGCGAGCAGTACTTC. The variable domain in full, with the rest retrieved from reference TRBV7-2 and TRBJ2-7, is GAGVSQSPSNKVTEKGKDVELRCDPISGHTALYWYRQSLGQGLEFLIYFQGNSAPDKSGLPSDRFSAERTGGSVSTLTIQRTQQEDSAVYLCASSMAGAGEQYFGPGTRLTVT.

The chain carries TRBV7-9 and TRBJ2-5; D is ambiguous. Germline V gene data show CDR1 as SEHNR and CDR2 as FQNEAQ (reference sequence). There are 12 residues in the CDR3. V gave up 2 bases and J gave up 1 base, with 2 bases separating them. In nucleotides, the CDR3 is TGTGCCAGCAGCTTACTCCAAGAGACCCAGTACTTC. This codes for CASSLLQETQYF.

The J gene is TRBJ1-2, the V gene TRBV9; no clear D gene. The V gene lost 3 bases and the J gene lost 4 bases, with 4 bases spanning the gap. Germline CDR1 is SGDLS and CDR2 is YYNGEE. This CDR3 comprises 11 residues. CDR3 coding DNA: TGTGCCAGCAGCGACTTCTATGGCTACACCTTC. It yields the protein CASSDFYGYTF.

The chain joins TRBV9 to TRBJ2-7, with 13 bases lining up with TRBD2. There are 18 residues in the CDR3. Germline assignment: CDR1 SGDLS and CDR2 YYNGEE. Trimming cost V 2 bases and J 0 bases; bases outside gene matches: 8. CDR3 protein: CASSVGLAGTSYSYEQYF. CDR3 sequence (DNA): TGTGCCAGCAGCGTGGGACTAGCGGGGACCTCCTACTCCTACGAGCAGTACTTC.

This clone appeared once. V is TRBV9 and J is TRBJ1-5; no definite D call. Trimming took 3 bases from V and 4 from J, leaving 8 bases between them. CDR1 is SGDLS and CDR2 is YYNGEE in the germline V gene. This CDR3 has 13 amino acids. CDR3 protein: CASSETPNQPQHF. The CDR3 bases are TGTGCCAGCAGCGAGACCCCAAATCAGCCCCAGCATTTT.

J is TRBJ2-6 and V is TRBV4-3; D perhaps matches TRBD1 (6 bases). Germline CDR1 reads LGHNA; CDR2 reads YSLEER. Trimming cost V 0 bases and J 0 bases, with 12 bases left between them. The CDR3 sequence is 18 residues long. The CDR3 DNA is TGCGCCAGCAGCCAAGATTCAGGGGTCGGCTCTGGGGCCAACGTCCTGACTTTC. This encodes CASSQDSGVGSGANVLTF.

This chain joins TRBV24-1 and TRBJ2-1; 14 bases map to TRBD2. With V trimmed by 3 bases and J by 7 bases, 16 bases remained unmatched. This CDR3 has 20 amino acids. Germline loops: CDR1 KGHDR, CDR2 SFDVKD. CDR3 sequence reads: CATSDPTATSGGASGNEQFF. The CDR3 nucleotides read TGTGCCACCAGTGATCCCACCGCGACTAGCGGGGGGGCCAGTGGTAATGAGCAGTTCTTC.

V and J are TRBV5-1 and TRBJ2-7; D is unresolved. V was trimmed by 0 bases and J by 0 bases, leaving 7 bases between them. Germline V lookup: CDR1 SGHRS, CDR2 YFSETQ. This CDR3 has 14 amino acids. Here the CDR3 reads CASSLAMSSYEQYF. CDR3 sequence (DNA): TGCGCCAGCAGCTTGGCGATGAGCTCCTACGAGCAGTACTTC.

J is TRBJ1-2 and V is TRBV2; no clear D gene. CDR3 length: 14 amino acids. CDR1 SNHLY and CDR2 FYNNEI come from the germline V gene. The V and J ends lost 1 base and 4 bases respectively, with 10 bases between them. The CDR3 DNA follows: TGTGCCAGCAGTGAAGAGAAAGGCCGCTATGGCTACACCTTC. It encodes CASSEEKGRYGYTF.

V is TRBV2 and J is TRBJ1-3; 7 nucleotides align to TRBD1. The length of the CDR3 is 13 residues. V shed 8 bases and J 8 bases; nucleotides not matched to a gene: 9. Germline CDR1 reads SNHLY; CDR2 reads FYNNEI. CDR3 DNA: TGTGCCAGCCGAGGGACAGCCTCCGACACCATATATTTT. Amino acid sequence: CASRGTASDTIYF.